The entry below describes one TCR beta chain. The antigen is undetermined. The data derive from a study of regulatory dendritic cells for organ transplantation. Germline-derived CDR1 and CDR2 are SNHLY and FYNNEI. V dropped 2 bases and J dropped 5 bases, with 6 bases sitting between them. There are 13 residues in the CDR3. The table came from immunoSEQ multiplex PCR; TCRdb's copy has only in-frame clones and leaves some out. The sample records some 7,800 clones, about 70% being singletons. Sorted subsets were CFSE-labeled and cultured approximately 5 days with allogeneic dendritic cells. The receptor comes from a human donor in good health. The chain is built from TRBV2 and TRBJ2-2, with D uncertain. The sequenced sample consisted of memory CD4+ T cells from blood cultured with dendritic cells. Described subset: CD45RO+ memory T cells. The CDR3 DNA reads TGTGCCAGCAGTGAATTAGTTACCGGGGAGCTGTTTTTT. Amino acids: CASSELVTGELFF.